Below are 16 T cell receptor beta chains sequenced from a single sample in a study of radiotherapy plus CTLA-4 blockade in lung cancer. The repertoire was sequenced with immunoSEQ multiplex PCR; TCRdb's copy has only in-frame clones and lacks some. Altogether 90,000 to 100,000 clones are present, approximately 80% being singletons, with the ten largest covering roughly a quarter. This sample comprised peripheral blood, obtained from a patient treated with radiotherapy plus ipilimumab. All receptors come from a human donor with non-small cell lung cancer that progressed on radiotherapy plus ipilimumab.

The J gene is TRBJ1-2, the V gene TRBV19, with unresolved D. Looked up from germline, CDR1 is LNHDA and CDR2 is SQIVND (reference sequence). The CDR3 spans 14 residues. With 8 bases removed from V and 2 bases from J, the gap between germline ends came to 15 bases. CDR3 DNA sequence: TGTGCCAGTTCCCCGGGAGCGACGAACTATGGCTACACCTTC. It translates to CASSPGATNYGYTF. Full variable domain (remainder filled in from reference TRBV19 and TRBJ1-2): DGGITQSPKYLFRKEGQNVTLSCEQNLNHDAMYWYRQDPGQGLRLIYYSQIVNDFQKGDIAEGYSVSREKKESFPLTVTSAQKNPTAFYLCASSPGATNYGYTFGSGTRLTVV.

The chain couples TRBV11-3 to TRBJ2-2; a possible D gene is TRBD2 (6 bases). This CDR3 region has 15 residues. CDR1 is SGHNT, CDR2 YENEEA, per germline. V was shortened by 5 bases and J by 5 bases, with 15 bases between the two germline ends. CDR3 sequence (DNA): TGTGCCAGCAGCCCCGGGGCGGGGAGGACCGGGGAGCTGTTTTTT. The encoded protein is CASSPGAGRTGELFF.

The chain carries TRBV30 and TRBJ2-2, with 7 bases fitting TRBD2. Germline CDR1 is GTSNPN and CDR2 is SVGIG (reference sequence). V was clipped by 0 bases and J by 8 bases; unmatched bases: 3. The CDR3 runs to 13 residues. The CDR3 spells CAWSVRGKGELFF. CDR3 in DNA: TGTGCCTGGAGTGTGCGGGGGAAGGGGGAGCTGTTTTTT.

The rearrangement joins TRBV28 to TRBJ2-1; D call uncertain. This CDR3 contains 15 residues. Between the trimmed V and J ends, which lost 7 bases and 4 bases, there was a span of 17 bases. Per germline, CDR1 MDHEN and CDR2 SYDVKM. The CDR3 region is CASNVRRSRYNEQFF. CDR3 in DNA: TGTGCCAGCAATGTTCGACGGAGTCGTTACAATGAGCAGTTCTTC.

This clone was observed once. The rearrangement links TRBV7-9 to TRBJ1-1; D is possibly TRBD1 (6 bases). Germline CDR1 is SEHNR and CDR2 is FQNEAQ (reference sequence). Trimming took off 3 bases at V and 6 bases at J, with 8 bases between the two ends. The CDR3 has 12 amino acids. The CDR3 DNA sequence: TGTGCCAGCAGCTTCTCAGGGGCTGAAGCTTTCTTT. It is translated as CASSFSGAEAFF. Drawing the rest from reference TRBV7-9 and TRBJ1-1, the complete variable domain is DTGVSQNPRHKITKRGQNVTFRCDPISEHNRLYWYRQTLGQGPEFLTYFQNEAQLEKSRLLSDRFSAERPKGSFSTLEIQRTEQGDSAMYLCASSFSGAEAFFGQGTRLTVV.

This rearrangement joins TRBV28 to TRBJ2-2; D call uncertain. Germline lookup yields CDR1 MDHEN and CDR2 SYDVKM. The CDR3 is 12 residues long. Deletions cut 5 bases from V and 3 bases from J, with 4 bases between. The CDR3 region has the DNA TGTGCCAGCAGTACATACACCGGGGAGCTGTTTTTT. Its translation: CASSTYTGELFF.

This clone was seen once. The V call is TRBV29-1, the J call TRBJ2-3; 7 nucleotides align to TRBD2. Per the germline V gene, CDR1 is SQVTM and CDR2 is ANQGSEA. Trimming removed 3 bases from V and 1 base from J; junction bases left unmatched: 4. This CDR3 is 14 amino acids long. Here the CDR3 DNA reads TGCAGCGTTGATTCTAGCGGAGGCACAGATACGCAGTATTTT. It translates to CSVDSSGGTDTQYF.

The chain is built from TRBV5-6 and TRBJ2-4, with 10 bases that match TRBD2. CDR3 length equals 14 residues. Germline V gene sequence: CDR1 SGHDT, CDR2 YYEEEE. V gave up 1 base and J gave up 8 bases; unmatched junction bases: 3. The CDR3 region is CASSLTSGNYIQYF. The CDR3 DNA reads TGTGCCAGCAGCTTGACTAGCGGGAATTACATTCAGTACTTC.

This chain uses TRBV6-4 with TRBJ2-1, with 8 positions matching TRBD2. The CDR3 is 13 amino acids. Trimming took 5 bases from V and 3 from J; bases not matched to a gene: 0. CDR1 is MRHNA and CDR2 is SNTAGT in the germline V gene. The CDR3 DNA is TGTGCCAGCAGTAGCGGGAGCTACAATGAGCAGTTCTTC. It codes for CASSSGSYNEQFF.

This clone was seen just once. The chain links TRBV4-2 to TRBJ1-4; a weak D match, TRBD1 (6 bases). The germline V gene has CDR1 LGHNA and CDR2 YNFKEQ. The CDR3 extends over 13 amino acids. V lost 0 bases, J lost 12 bases, and 11 bases lay in between. CDR3 sequence reads: CASSQDAGTQLFF. The DNA for the CDR3 is TGTGCCAGCAGCCAAGATGCGGGGACACAACTGTTTTTT.

V and J are TRBV29-1 and TRBJ2-2; perhaps TRBD1 as D (5 bases). The germline V and J ends were trimmed by 4 bases and 7 bases, with 10 bases remaining between them. Germline CDR1 and CDR2: SQVTM and ANQGSEA. This CDR3 spans 12 amino acids. CDR3 bases: TGCAGCGTTGCAGGGCCGGTCGGGGAGCTGTTTTTT. It translates to CSVAGPVGELFF.

J is TRBJ1-5 and V is TRBV10-2; the match to TRBD1 covers 7 bases. V shed 7 bases and J 6 bases; nucleotides not matched to a gene: 12. The CDR3 totals 15 residues. CDR1 is WSHSY and CDR2 is SAAADI in the germline V gene. CDR3 bases: TGCGCCAGCACCCGAGACAGGGAAGGGGGTCAGCCCCAGCATTTT. It specifies CASTRDREGGQPQHF.

This chain joins TRBV9 and TRBJ2-5; 7 bases are a match to TRBD2. The length of the CDR3 is 16 residues. Germline V gives CDR1 SGDLS, CDR2 YYNGEE. V lost 0 bases, J lost 0 bases, and 5 bases stayed unmatched. The DNA for the CDR3 is TGTGCCAGCAGCGTAGGGGACGGGGGGTACCAAGAGACCCAGTACTTC. This sequence encodes CASSVGDGGYQETQYF.

The CDR3 spells CASRETGVGNQPQHF. CDR3 DNA sequence: TGTGCCAGCAGGGAGACAGGGGTAGGCAATCAGCCCCAGCATTTT. The V gene is TRBV6-6, the J gene TRBJ1-5, with 8 nucleotides matching TRBD1. V was pared by 6 bases and J by 2 bases, with 6 bases of the junction left unmatched. This CDR3 comprises 15 residues. Looked up from germline, CDR1 is MNHNY and CDR2 is SVGAGI (reference sequence).

The chain couples TRBV7-3 to TRBJ2-1, with 9 bases that match TRBD2. CDR1 SGHTA and CDR2 FQGTGA come from the germline V gene. This CDR3 is 15 amino acids long. V lost 6 bases and J lost 0; bases outside the gene matches: 3. The CDR3 region is CASSNSGSSYNEQFF. The CDR3 nucleotides read TGTGCCAGCAGTAATAGCGGGAGCTCCTACAATGAGCAGTTCTTC.

The chain links TRBV5-1 to TRBJ2-5; 13 bases fit TRBD2. The last part of the DNA fits TRBJ2-7 better; the J call may be wrong. This CDR3 has 21 amino acids. Germline V gene lookup returns CDR1 SGHRS and CDR2 YFSETQ. CDR3 DNA: TGCGCCAGCAGCTTGGCAAGAGGACTAGCGGGAGTTGGGGAGGGGTCCTACGAGCAGTACTTC. The encoded protein is CASSLARGLAGVGEGSYEQYF.